These T cell receptor beta chains were read from a single sample in a study of blood T cell repertoires in COVID-19. Libraries were prepared by immunoSEQ multiplex PCR; TCRdb keeps only in-frame clonotypes and omits some of them. The sample lists about 350,000 clones; around nine tenths were seen once. Sequenced input: peripheral blood. Every receptor here comes from a woman under 30 who had recovered from COVID-19. CDR3s include the opening cysteine and the closing phenylalanine or tryptophan. A D gene is named only where the DNA matches it firmly. Where a row states a size, it is once, few, many or the class of an expanded clone; other rows omit it.

j_gene: TRBJ1-1
d_gene: .
abundance: .
v_gene: TRBV29-1
CDR3aa: CSVAGQMNTEAFF
CDR3nt: TGCAGCGTTGCAGGACAGATGAACACTGAAGCTTTCTTT

j_gene: TRBJ1-1
d_gene: .
abundance: .
v_gene: TRBV11-2
CDR3aa: CASSLVRSIVGANTEAFF
CDR3nt: TGTGCCAGCAGCTTAGTTCGGAGTATTGTTGGGGCGAACACTGAAGCTTTCTTT

j_gene: TRBJ1-1
d_gene: .
abundance: .
v_gene: TRBV7-9
CDR3aa: CASSATVPGTEAFF
CDR3nt: TGTGCCAGCAGCGCGACAGTACCAGGCACTGAAGCTTTCTTT

j_gene: TRBJ2-1
d_gene: .
abundance: .
v_gene: TRBV5-1
CDR3aa: CASSLVGGGLYNEQFF
CDR3nt: TGCGCCAGCAGCTTGGTTGGCGGGGGCCTCTACAATGAGCAGTTCTTC

j_gene: TRBJ1-4
d_gene: TRBD1
abundance: .
v_gene: TRBV11-2
CDR3aa: CASSFRSGGAIGEKLFF
CDR3nt: TGTGCCAGCAGCTTTCGTTCAGGGGGCGCGATCGGGGAAAAACTGTTTTTT

j_gene: TRBJ1-1
d_gene: .
abundance: once
v_gene: TRBV9
CDR3aa: CASSVGRGTEAFF
CDR3nt: TGTGCCAGCAGCGTAGGTAGAGGGACTGAAGCTTTCTTT

j_gene: TRBJ1-1
d_gene: TRBD1
abundance: .
v_gene: TRBV2
CDR3aa: CASRGDRANTEAFF
CDR3nt: TGTGCCAGCAGGGGGGACAGAGCGAACACTGAAGCTTTCTTT

j_gene: TRBJ1-4
d_gene: TRBD1
abundance: once
v_gene: TRBV11-3
CDR3aa: CASSRTGQRRTNEKLFF
CDR3nt: TGTGCCAGCAGCCGGACAGGTCAACGGAGGACTAATGAAAAACTGTTTTTT

j_gene: TRBJ2-1
d_gene: .
abundance: once
v_gene: TRBV11-2
CDR3aa: CASSLDLLSSEQFF
CDR3nt: TGTGCCAGCAGCTTAGATCTCCTTAGTAGTGAGCAGTTCTTC

j_gene: TRBJ1-5
d_gene: TRBD1
abundance: once
v_gene: TRBV27
CDR3aa: CASKGAGTNWGQPQHF
CDR3nt: TGTGCCAGTAAGGGGGCAGGGACCAACTGGGGTCAGCCCCAGCATTTT